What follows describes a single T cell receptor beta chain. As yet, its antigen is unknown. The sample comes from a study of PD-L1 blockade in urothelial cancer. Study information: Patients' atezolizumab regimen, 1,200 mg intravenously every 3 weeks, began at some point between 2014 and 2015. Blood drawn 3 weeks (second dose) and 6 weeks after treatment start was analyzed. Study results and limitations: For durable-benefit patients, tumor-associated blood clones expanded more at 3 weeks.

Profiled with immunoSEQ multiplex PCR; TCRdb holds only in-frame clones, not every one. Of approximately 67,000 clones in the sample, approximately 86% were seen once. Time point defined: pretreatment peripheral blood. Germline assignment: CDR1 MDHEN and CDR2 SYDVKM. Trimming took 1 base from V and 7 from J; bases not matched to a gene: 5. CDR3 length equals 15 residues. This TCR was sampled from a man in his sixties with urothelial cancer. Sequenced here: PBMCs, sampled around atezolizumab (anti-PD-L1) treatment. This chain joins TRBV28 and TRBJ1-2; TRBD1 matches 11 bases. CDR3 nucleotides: TGTGCCAGCAGTTTATCCGGACAGGGGGCGCGTGGCTACACCTTC. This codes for CASSLSGQGARGYTF.